This passage covers 27 T cell receptor beta chains from one sample sequenced in a study of cytomegalovirus exposure and HLA in healthy donors (TCRdb year 2017). Library prep was done by the immunoSEQ multiplex PCR assay. Drawn from immuneACCESS, this table holds only the in-frame rearrangements with V and J called that TCRdb kept. Clones are partly lost; checked studies trace under half to an unresolved V gene and leave the rest unexplained. For this sample there are under 150,000 clones; over 75% appear just once. Just under 6.5% of the sample rests with the top ten. The sequencing input was PBMCs. The origin of the receptors is a woman between 18 and 29 years old in good health and CMV-seropositive.

The chain employs TRBV5-1 and TRBJ2-2; D call uncertain. V lost 0 bases and J 0 bases, leaving 9 bases between the germline ends. This CDR3 has 16 residues. Per germline, CDR1 SGHRS and CDR2 YFSETQ. The CDR3 reads CASSLVEATNTGELFF. DNA for the CDR3: TGCGCCAGCAGCTTGGTTGAGGCAACGAACACCGGGGAGCTGTTTTTT.

The V and J genes are TRBV5-1 and TRBJ1-1; the D is unclear. Germline loops: CDR1 SGHRS, CDR2 YFSETQ. V lost 2 bases, J lost 4 bases, and 12 bases lay in between. CDR3 length equals 14 residues. This chain's CDR3 is CASSFEGRRTEAFF. In DNA, the CDR3 is TGCGCCAGCAGCTTTGAAGGGAGGCGCACTGAAGCTTTCTTT.

The genes are TRBV6-5 and TRBJ2-1; TRBD2 matches 7 bases. The CDR3 length is 11 residues. V lost 6 bases and J lost 10; bases outside the gene matches: 3. The germline gives CDR1 MNHEY, CDR2 SVGAGI. The CDR3 is CASSAGGEQFF. The CDR3 coding sequence is TGTGCCAGCAGCGCCGGGGGGGAGCAGTTCTTC.

This chain joins TRBV29-1 and TRBJ1-2; D unresolved. This CDR3 is 12 amino acids long. The germline V gene has CDR1 SQVTM and CDR2 ANQGSEA. V was pared by 6 bases and J by 2 bases, with 10 bases between. The CDR3 loop is CSVKALNYGYTF. DNA for the CDR3: TGCAGCGTAAAAGCACTAAACTATGGCTACACCTTC.

The chain combines TRBV11-2 with TRBJ2-3, with unresolved D. Trimming removed 4 bases at V and 4 bases at J, with 6 bases between. CDR1 and CDR2 (germline): SGHAT, FQNNGV. CDR3 length equals 12 residues. CDR3 residues: CASSSSSDTQYF. DNA of the CDR3: TGTGCCAGCAGCTCGAGTTCAGATACGCAGTATTTT.

Only a few counts were recorded for this clone. The chain employs TRBV6-1 and TRBJ1-2; D is unresolved. The germline V gene has CDR1 MNHNS and CDR2 SASEGT. CDR3 length: 16 residues. Deletions cut 3 bases from V and 0 bases from J, with 14 bases between. The CDR3 DNA reads TGTGCCAGCAGTGATCACGGGAGATCATCTAACTATGGCTACACCTTC. Protein: CASSDHGRSSNYGYTF.

The chain links TRBV2 to TRBJ2-7; D call uncertain. Between the trimmed V and J ends, which lost 6 bases and 0 bases, there was a span of 6 bases. Germline V gene sequence: CDR1 SNHLY, CDR2 FYNNEI. The CDR3 length is 12 residues. CDR3 DNA: TGTGCCAGCAGCCCCAGCTCCTACGAGCAGTACTTC. It yields the protein CASSPSSYEQYF.

This sequence joins TRBV19 and TRBJ2-7; possibly TRBD1 for D (5 bases). The germline CDR1 and CDR2 sequences are LNHDA and SQIVND (reference sequence). The CDR3 has 15 residues. The germline V and J ends were trimmed by 0 bases and 4 bases, with 13 bases remaining between them. The DNA for the CDR3 is TGTGCCAGTAGTATAGATTGGACACCAGCGTACGAGCAGTACTTC. The encoded protein is CASSIDWTPAYEQYF.

This chain joins TRBV2 and TRBJ1-2; D perhaps matches TRBD1 (5 bases). V lost 8 bases to trimming and J lost 7 bases, with 14 bases between them. CDR3 length: 12 residues. Germline V gives CDR1 SNHLY, CDR2 FYNNEI. CDR3 sequence (DNA): TGTGCCAGCCTCCGAGATAGGGGTGGCTACACCTTC. This translates into CASLRDRGGYTF. Looking up the rest from reference TRBV2 and TRBJ1-2 gives the full variable domain: EPEVTQTPSHQVTQMGQEVILRCVPISNHLYFYWYRQILGQKVEFLVSFYNNEISEKSEIFDDQFSVERPDGSNFTLKIRSTKLEDSAMYFCASLRDRGGYTFGSGTRLTVV.

V is TRBV21-1 and J is TRBJ1-2; the table's D call TRBD1 went unverified against the DNA. TRBV21-1 is an annotated pseudogene. The CDR3 has 17 amino acids. Written as DNA, the CDR3 is TGTGCCAGCAGCAAAGTGGGTCGGGGACAGATCCACTATGGCTACACCTTC. This encodes CASSKVGRGQIHYGYTF.

V usage is TRBV5-6 and J usage is TRBJ2-1; 7 nucleotides align to TRBD2. The CDR3 covers 16 residues. Germline assignment: CDR1 SGHDT and CDR2 YYEEEE. V lost 0 bases, J lost 8 bases, and 11 bases stayed unmatched. The CDR3 DNA sequence: TGTGCCAGCAGCTTGGTTGGGCTGGGAGGGCCGGATGAGCAGTTCTTC. It is translated as CASSLVGLGGPDEQFF. Drawing the rest from reference TRBV5-6 and TRBJ2-1, the complete variable domain is DAGVTQSPTHLIKTRGQQVTLRCSPKSGHDTVSWYQQALGQGPQFIFQYYEEEERQRGNFPDRFSGHQFPNYSSELNVNALLLGDSALYLCASSLVGLGGPDEQFFGPGTRLTVL.

This clone has just one count. The chain is built from TRBV30 and TRBJ2-3; possible D gene TRBD1, 6 bases. V was cut by 4 bases and J by 1 base, with 15 bases left in between. The CDR3 is made up of 15 amino acids. Germline-derived CDR1 and CDR2 are GTSNPN and SVGIG (reference sequence). The chain's CDR3 is CAWKGDPPGTDTQYF. In DNA form, the CDR3 reads TGTGCCTGGAAGGGGGATCCCCCTGGCACAGATACGCAGTATTTT.

V and J are TRBV7-2 and TRBJ2-5; 10 bases line up with TRBD2. Germline V gene sequence: CDR1 SGHTA, CDR2 FQGNSA. The CDR3 sequence is 15 residues long. V dropped 5 bases and J dropped 5; count of bases not matched to a gene: 8. The CDR3 spells CASSQTSGASETQYF. CDR3 nucleotides: TGTGCCAGCAGCCAAACTAGCGGGGCATCGGAGACCCAGTACTTC.

This clone was counted a few times. The chain couples TRBV19 to TRBJ1-1, with D hard to call. This CDR3 is built from 13 residues. V lost 5 bases, J lost 1 base, and 8 bases lay in between. Per the germline V gene, CDR1 is LNHDA and CDR2 is SQIVND (reference sequence). The CDR3 nucleotides read TGTGCCAGTAGTTTCCGACAGAACACTGAAGCTTTCTTT. This sequence encodes CASSFRQNTEAFF.

The chain carries TRBV28 and TRBJ2-7; 7 nucleotides match TRBD2. The CDR3 is 15 amino acids. V was pared by 6 bases and J by 0 bases, with 8 bases of the junction left unmatched. CDR1 and CDR2 (germline): MDHEN, SYDVKM. The CDR3 nucleotides read TGTGCCAGCAGCCCCCCAGCGGGGCTCTCCTACGAGCAGTACTTC. This codes for CASSPPAGLSYEQYF.

The V gene is TRBV4-3, the J gene TRBJ2-3; 8 nucleotides line up with TRBD1. The CDR3 has 15 residues. Losses at the gene ends were 4 bases for V and 2 bases for J; bases not matched to a gene: 5. Germline V lookup: CDR1 LGHNA, CDR2 YSLEER. Written as DNA, the CDR3 is TGCGCCAGCAGCCCCCGGGACAGGACCACAGATACGCAGTATTTT. Translated, it gives CASSPRDRTTDTQYF.

V and J are TRBV6-5 and TRBJ2-3, with 10 bases aligning to TRBD2. The germline V gene has CDR1 MNHEY and CDR2 SVGAGI. CDR3 length equals 14 residues. V was clipped by 5 bases and J by 4 bases; unmatched bases: 3. CDR3 protein: CASSSGRAPDTQYF. The CDR3, as DNA: TGTGCCAGCAGTAGCGGGAGGGCCCCAGATACGCAGTATTTT.

The rearrangement links TRBV29-1 to TRBJ1-4; 7 positions match TRBD1. Trimming cost V 6 bases and J 2 bases; bases outside gene matches: 6. Germline V gene sequence: CDR1 SQVTM, CDR2 ANQGSEA. This CDR3 spans 14 amino acids. CDR3: CSVATGATNEKLFF. The CDR3 region has the DNA TGCAGCGTGGCAACAGGGGCTACTAATGAAAAACTGTTTTTT.

The rearrangement links TRBV30 to TRBJ1-2; TRBD1 is a possible D gene (6 bases). The CDR3 sequence is 15 residues long. The V gene lost 5 bases and the J gene lost 2 bases, with 18 bases spanning the gap. Germline loops: CDR1 GTSNPN, CDR2 SVGIG (reference sequence). The chain's CDR3 is CAWAQVGTSNYGYTF. CDR3 in DNA: TGTGCCTGGGCCCAAGTCGGGACATCAAACTATGGCTACACCTTC. Looking up the rest from reference TRBV30 and TRBJ1-2 gives the full variable domain: SQTIHQWPATLVQPVGSPLSLECTVEGTSNPNLYWYRQAAGRGLQLLFYSVGIGQISSEVPQNLSASRPQDRQFILSSKKLLLSDSGFYLCAWAQVGTSNYGYTFGSGTRLTVV.

This sequence joins TRBV19 and TRBJ1-1; TRBD1 aligns across 7 bases. CDR1 is LNHDA, CDR2 SQIVND, per germline (reference sequence). V trimming: 7 bases; J trimming: 4 bases; junction bases outside the gene matches: 9. CDR3 length equals 14 residues. The CDR3 DNA follows: TGTGCCAGTAAAATTGACAGGGTGACCACTGAAGCTTTCTTT. Translating it yields CASKIDRVTTEAFF.

The chain carries TRBV18 and TRBJ2-4; 10 bases are a match to TRBD1. V gave up 3 bases and J gave up 8 bases; unmatched junction bases: 7. The CDR3 loop spans 15 amino acids. The germline V gene has CDR1 KGHSH and CDR2 LQKENI. CDR3 sequence reads: CASSPSTGGVYIQYF. Written as DNA, the CDR3 is TGTGCCAGCTCACCTTCGACAGGGGGCGTATACATTCAGTACTTC.

J is TRBJ1-2 and V is TRBV7-2, with D possibly TRBD1 on 6 matching bases. With 5 bases removed from V and 4 bases from J, the gap between germline ends came to 14 bases. The V gene's germline CDR1 is SGHTA and CDR2 FQGNSA. The CDR3 covers 14 residues. CDR3 nucleotide sequence: TGTGCCAGCAGCCCGACAGGTCCTCGCTATGGCTACACCTTC. It translates to CASSPTGPRYGYTF.

This CDR3 is CASSFPGSYNEQFF. The DNA of the CDR3 is TGTGCCAGCAGTTTCCCAGGCTCCTACAATGAGCAGTTCTTC. The V call is TRBV27, the J call TRBJ2-1; no reliable D call. V dropped 3 bases and J dropped 0 bases, with 6 bases sitting between them. Germline V gene data show CDR1 as MNHEY and CDR2 as SMNVEV (reference sequence). CDR3 length equals 14 residues.

This clone has only one observation. The chain carries TRBV2 and TRBJ1-5; 7 bases align to TRBD1. The CDR3 sequence is 16 residues long. In germline, CDR1 is SNHLY, CDR2 FYNNEI. V was pared by 5 bases and J by 4 bases, with 11 bases of the junction left unmatched. The CDR3 DNA reads as TGTGCCAGCAGTTTGAGACAGGGTCTCGGGAATCAGCCCCAGCATTTT. Translated, it gives CASSLRQGLGNQPQHF.

Worth noting for this clone: Relative to the germline gene, one junction end is altered; a read error may explain this. This chain connects TRBV6-1 to TRBJ2-7, with 10 positions matching TRBD2. Per the germline V gene, CDR1 is MNHNS and CDR2 is SASEGT. This CDR3 contains 15 residues. CDR3 residues: CASSALAGASHEQYF. CDR3 DNA sequence: TGTGCCAGCAGTGCGCTAGCGGGAGCCTCCCACGAGCAGTACTTC.

The gene calls are TRBV7-9 and TRBJ1-1, with D unresolved. The ends were cut back, 1 base at V and 6 bases at J, with 12 bases in the middle. CDR1 is SEHNR, CDR2 FQNEAQ, per germline (reference sequence). The CDR3 is made up of 14 amino acids. CDR3 coding DNA: TGTGCCAGCAGCTTAGTCGCGGGTCCCGCTGAAGCTTTCTTT. Its translation is CASSLVAGPAEAFF.

This clone was found once. The chain uses TRBV5-1 and TRBJ2-7; D might be TRBD2 (6 bases). The germline V and J ends were trimmed by 4 bases and 2 bases, with 19 bases remaining between them. Germline lookup yields CDR1 SGHRS and CDR2 YFSETQ. This CDR3 is built from 16 residues. CDR3 residues: CASSPSSRGGTYEQYF. The CDR3, as DNA: TGCGCCAGCAGCCCCAGTTCAAGGGGAGGCACCTACGAGCAGTACTTC.